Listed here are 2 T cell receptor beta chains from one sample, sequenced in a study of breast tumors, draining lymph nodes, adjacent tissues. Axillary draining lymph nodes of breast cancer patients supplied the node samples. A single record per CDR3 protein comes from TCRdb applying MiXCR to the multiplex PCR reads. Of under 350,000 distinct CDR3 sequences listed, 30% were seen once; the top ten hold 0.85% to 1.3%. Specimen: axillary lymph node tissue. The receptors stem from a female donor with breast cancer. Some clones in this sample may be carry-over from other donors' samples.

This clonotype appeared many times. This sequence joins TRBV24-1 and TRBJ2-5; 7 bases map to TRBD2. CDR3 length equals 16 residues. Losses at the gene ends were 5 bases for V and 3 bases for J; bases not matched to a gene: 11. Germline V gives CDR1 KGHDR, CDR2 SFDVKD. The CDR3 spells CATSVKKLAEEETQYF. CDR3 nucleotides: TGTGCCACCAGTGTAAAGAAGCTAGCGGAAGAAGAGACCCAGTACTTC.

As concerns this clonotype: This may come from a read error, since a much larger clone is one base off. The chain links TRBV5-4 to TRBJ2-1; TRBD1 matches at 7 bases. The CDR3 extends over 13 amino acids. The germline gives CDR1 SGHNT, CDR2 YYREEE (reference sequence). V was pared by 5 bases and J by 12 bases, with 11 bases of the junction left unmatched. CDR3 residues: CASRRRQGHGQFF. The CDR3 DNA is TGTGCCAGCAGACGAAGACAGGGCCATGGGCAGTTCTTC.